This entry concerns a single TCR beta chain. CDR3 size: 18 residues. From germline, CDR1 is SGHVS and CDR2 FQNEAQ. V shed 4 bases and J 0 bases; nucleotides not matched to a gene: 13. Only in-frame clones appear in the TCRdb table, and some are missing; sequencing was by immunoSEQ multiplex PCR. This table has about 710,000 clones, 60% to 75% appearing once. This sample was included in a study of shared clonotypes between healthy human individuals. Study overall: Per donor, three plates held CD4 naive cells, three held CD4 memory, two held CD8 naive and one held CD8 memory.

The sequence came from a woman in her 30s in good health. The rearrangement joins TRBV7-8 to TRBJ2-3; 7 bases align to TRBD2. Material: memory CD4+ T cells sorted from blood. Subset defined: CD45RA-negative fraction. For the CDR3, the DNA is TGTGCCAGCAGCTCAGGCCACCCGGGGGGTAAAAGCACAGATACGCAGTATTTT. Translation: CASSSGHPGGKSTDTQYF.